A single sample is the source of the 20 T cell receptor beta chains below, sequenced in a study of STAT5B mutations in CD4+ large granular lymphocyte leukemia. The protocol was immunoSEQ multiplex PCR, while the TCRdb copy is restricted to in-frame clones and leaves out a portion. Of roughly 5,900 clones listed, more than 60% are singletons. The specimen was PBMCs. These receptors were collected from an elderly man with CD4+ T-cell large granular lymphocyte leukemia.

The genes are TRBV29-1 and TRBJ1-1; D is unclear. The V end lost 1 base, the J end lost 1 base, and 7 bases lay between the germline ends. This CDR3 spans 13 amino acids. Germline-derived CDR1 and CDR2 are SQVTM and ANQGSEA. CDR3 coding DNA: TGCAGCGTTGAAGGAAGGACGAACACTGAAGCTTTCTTT. Protein product: CSVEGRTNTEAFF.

J is TRBJ2-7 and V is TRBV28; D uncertain. Trimming left V 2 bases short and J 3 bases short, with 26 bases between. The CDR3 totals 19 residues. Germline V gene sequence: CDR1 MDHEN, CDR2 SYDVKM. CDR3 amino acids: CASSLNSFRTPNHNYEQYF. In nucleotides, the CDR3 is TGTGCCAGCAGTTTAAACTCTTTTAGAACTCCCAATCATAACTACGAGCAGTACTTC.

This rearrangement joins TRBV5-4 to TRBJ1-1, with a possible D match to TRBD1 (6 bases). The germline CDR1 and CDR2 sequences are SGHNT and YYREEE (reference sequence). V was trimmed by 0 bases and J by 5 bases, leaving 20 bases between them. The CDR3 totals 17 residues. The CDR3 nucleotides are TGTGCCAGCAGCTTGGTTTGGGCGGGGGCGCTGGGTACTGAAGCTTTCTTT. Amino acids: CASSLVWAGALGTEAFF.

This rearrangement joins TRBV9 to TRBJ2-1, with 10 bases that match TRBD2. V dropped 0 bases and J dropped 0; count of bases not matched to a gene: 9. The length of the CDR3 is 19 residues. Germline CDR1 and CDR2: SGDLS and YYNGEE. In DNA form, the CDR3 reads TGTGCCAGCAGCGTAGGGGGTAGCGGGGGGTCGAGCTCCTACAATGAGCAGTTCTTC. This sequence encodes CASSVGGSGGSSSYNEQFF. Full variable domain (remainder filled in from reference TRBV9 and TRBJ2-1): DSGVTQTPKHLITATGQRVTLRCSPRSGDLSVYWYQQSLDQGLQFLIQYYNGEERAKGNILERFSAQQFPDLHSELNLSSLELGDSALYFCASSVGGSGGSSSYNEQFFGPGTRLTVL.

This chain joins TRBV2 and TRBJ2-7; D possibly corresponds to TRBD2 (5 bases). Germline assignment: CDR1 SNHLY and CDR2 FYNNEI. Trimming took 6 bases from V and 6 from J, leaving 18 bases between them. The CDR3 has 14 amino acids. The CDR3 DNA is TGTGCCAGCAGGTTGACTCCGGAGGTTTTCGAGCAGTACTTC. Protein product: CASRLTPEVFEQYF.

This clone was seen only a few times. The genes are TRBV28 and TRBJ2-5; 8 bases map to TRBD1. Germline V gives CDR1 MDHEN, CDR2 SYDVKM. CDR3 length: 16 residues. V lost 1 base to trimming and J lost 5 bases; unmatched junction nucleotides: 9. CDR3: CASSLLGRGPSETQYF. CDR3 DNA sequence: TGTGCCAGCAGTTTATTGGGCAGGGGGCCCTCGGAGACCCAGTACTTC.

The rearrangement links TRBV6-1 to TRBJ2-1; 10 bases match TRBD2. The length of the CDR3 is 19 residues. Germline-derived CDR1 and CDR2 are MNHNS and SASEGT. The V gene end was trimmed by 4 bases and the J gene end by 7 bases; junction bases not matched to a gene: 19. This chain's CDR3 is CASSAHPAALAGDPNEQFF. The CDR3 bases are TGTGCCAGCAGTGCCCACCCGGCGGCGCTAGCGGGGGATCCGAATGAGCAGTTCTTC.

CDR3: CASSQGTGVNSPLHF. In DNA form, the CDR3 reads TGCGCCAGCAGCCAAGGGACAGGCGTAAATTCACCCCTCCACTTT. The gene calls are TRBV4-3 and TRBJ1-6; TRBD1 matches at 7 bases. This CDR3 region has 15 residues. The V and J ends lost 1 base and 7 bases, in that order; junction bases with no gene match: 4. CDR1 and CDR2 from the germline V gene are LGHNA and YSLEER.

The chain uses TRBV9 and TRBJ1-5; TRBD1 matches 10 bases. The V gene's germline CDR1 is SGDLS and CDR2 YYNGEE. The CDR3 spans 15 residues. Trimming at V came to 3 bases and at J to 6 bases, leaving 6 bases not matched to a gene. The CDR3 region has the DNA TGTGCCAGCAGCGCCGGGACAGGGGTCACTCAGCCCCAGCATTTT. This gives the protein CASSAGTGVTQPQHF.

This chain joins TRBV7-9 and TRBJ1-2; 7 bases are shared with TRBD1. V dropped 5 bases and J dropped 6; count of bases not matched to a gene: 18. From germline, CDR1 is SEHNR and CDR2 FQNEAQ (reference sequence). CDR3 length: 17 residues. The CDR3 loop is CASSQDRVVGRSHGYTF. CDR3 nucleotide sequence: TGTGCCAGCAGCCAAGACAGGGTAGTCGGCAGATCGCATGGCTACACCTTC.

The chain has TRBV6-1 and TRBJ2-1; 9 bases align to TRBD1. CDR3 length: 17 amino acids. V shed 6 bases, J shed 8 bases, and the junction held 17 bases outside the gene matches. The germline CDR1 and CDR2 sequences are MNHNS and SASEGT. CDR3 protein: CASREHPGTGIGYEQFF. The CDR3 bases are TGTGCCAGCAGAGAACACCCCGGGACAGGGATAGGGTATGAGCAGTTCTTC.

The chain joins TRBV9 to TRBJ2-7; D possibly corresponds to TRBD2 (6 bases). The CDR3 extends over 13 amino acids. Trimming removed 7 bases at V and 0 bases at J, with 11 bases between. Germline values: CDR1 SGDLS, CDR2 YYNGEE. CDR3: CASGSGGSYEQYF. CDR3 sequence (DNA): TGTGCCAGCGGATCCGGGGGCTCCTACGAGCAGTACTTC. Supplemented by reference TRBV9 and TRBJ2-7, the full variable domain reads DSGVTQTPKHLITATGQRVTLRCSPRSGDLSVYWYQQSLDQGLQFLIQYYNGEERAKGNILERFSAQQFPDLHSELNLSSLELGDSALYFCASGSGGSYEQYFGPGTRLTVT.

The CDR3 loop reads CASSYTTVAEAFF. CDR3 nucleotides: TGTGCCAGCAGTTACACTACAGTGGCTGAAGCTTTCTTT. V usage is TRBV6-5 and J usage is TRBJ1-1; D not certain. Per the germline V gene, CDR1 is MNHEY and CDR2 is SVGAGI. Trimming took 2 bases from V and 6 from J, leaving 10 bases between them. This CDR3 region has 13 residues.

V usage is TRBV6-5 and J usage is TRBJ2-7; D uncertain. Trimming removed 7 bases from V and 3 bases from J, with 10 bases in between. The V gene's germline CDR1 is MNHEY and CDR2 SVGAGI. CDR3 size: 12 residues. CDR3 sequence (DNA): TGTGCCAGCATGGAAAATTTCTACGAGCAGTACTTC. This sequence encodes CASMENFYEQYF.

J is TRBJ1-4 and V is TRBV5-1; no definite D call. The V end was cut by 2 bases, the J end by 4 bases, with 12 bases between. Germline CDR1 and CDR2: SGHRS and YFSETQ. The CDR3 spans 15 residues. CDR3 sequence (DNA): TGCGCCAGCAGCTTAGAACGGGCCTTTAATGAAAAACTGTTTTTT. Amino acids: CASSLERAFNEKLFF.

This chain uses TRBV5-1 with TRBJ2-5; possibly TRBD1 for D (6 bases). V gave up 4 bases and J gave up 4 bases, with 17 bases separating them. Germline V gives CDR1 SGHRS, CDR2 YFSETQ. The CDR3 has 15 residues. The CDR3 bases are TGCGCCAGCAGCCTACCGCTACAGGGTGGAGAGACCCAGTACTTC. The encoded protein is CASSLPLQGGETQYF.

This clone was seen a handful of times. The rearrangement joins TRBV7-9 to TRBJ2-5; no reliable D call. The germline CDR1 and CDR2 sequences are SEHNR and FQNEAQ (reference sequence). The CDR3 has 13 amino acids. Trimming shortened V by 7 bases and J by 5 bases, and 14 bases separated the two germline ends. The CDR3 DNA sequence: TGTGCCAGCATCCCGCCAGGTGTGGAGACCCAGTACTTC. Protein: CASIPPGVETQYF.

The gene calls are TRBV29-1 and TRBJ1-1; D is unclear. Trimming stripped 4 bases from V and 3 bases from J, with 9 bases between. Germline V gene sequence: CDR1 SQVTM, CDR2 ANQGSEA. The CDR3 is made up of 12 amino acids. This CDR3 is CSVGQADTEAFF. CDR3 DNA sequence: TGCAGCGTTGGGCAGGCCGACACTGAAGCTTTCTTT. The complete variable domain, with remaining parts taken from reference TRBV29-1 and TRBJ1-1, reads SAVISQKPSRDICQRGTSLTIQCQVDSQVTMMFWYRQQPGQSLTLIATANQGSEATYESGFVIDKFPISRPNLTFSTLTVSNMSPEDSSIYLCSVGQADTEAFFGQGTRLTVV.

CDR3 sequence (DNA): TGTGCCAGCAGCGGTCCGGGACAGCGAAGCCCCTCCTACAATGAGCAGTTCTTC. It is translated as CASSGPGQRSPSYNEQFF. This rearrangement joins TRBV13 to TRBJ2-1, with TRBD1 matching over 7 bases. Germline values: CDR1 PRHDT, CDR2 FYEKMQ (reference sequence). V shed 5 bases and J 0 bases; nucleotides not matched to a gene: 13. The CDR3 has 18 residues.

V gene TRBV27 combines with J gene TRBJ2-2, with D tentatively TRBD1 or TRBD2 (5 bases each). The V gene lost 5 bases and the J gene lost 5 bases, with 15 bases spanning the gap. CDR1 and CDR2 from the germline V gene are MNHEY and SMNVEV (reference sequence). The CDR3 sequence is 15 residues long. CDR3 in DNA: TGTGCCAGCAGTACCGGGGAGAAGGGGACCGGGGAGCTGTTTTTT. It specifies CASSTGEKGTGELFF.